Shown below are 21 T cell receptor beta chains from a single sample sequenced in a study of blood T cell repertoires in COVID-19. Assay: immunoSEQ multiplex PCR; the TCRdb copy retains only in-frame clones and omits some. Of 150,000 to 200,000 clones in the sample, roughly 79% are singletons; the top ten hold 17%. Sequencing used peripheral blood. These TCRs come from a man aged 55 to 70 with active or convalescent COVID-19.

A few counts support this clone. The DNA for the CDR3 is TGTGCCAGCAGCACCCAGGGATACAATGAGCAGTTCTTC. Translation gives CASSTQGYNEQFF. The chain joins TRBV11-3 to TRBJ2-1, with D perhaps TRBD1 (5 bases). Germline lookup yields CDR1 SGHNT and CDR2 YENEEA. The length of the CDR3 is 13 residues. V was clipped by 5 bases and J by 4 bases, with 9 bases between them.

This clone occurred once. The chain is built from TRBV6-5 and TRBJ2-7; 8 bases are a match to TRBD1. V was pared by 6 bases and J by 2 bases, with 6 bases of the junction left unmatched. This CDR3 region has 14 residues. Germline CDR1 is MNHEY and CDR2 is SVGAGI. The CDR3 reads CASSYRTGPYEQYF. CDR3 in DNA: TGTGCCAGCAGCTACCGGACAGGGCCCTACGAGCAGTACTTC.

This clone was observed many times. The rearrangement links TRBV5-4 to TRBJ1-2; 10 nucleotides align to TRBD1. Germline V gene lookup returns CDR1 SGHNT and CDR2 YYREEE (reference sequence). The CDR3 is 14 residues long. J gave up 5 bases and V 4 bases, and 5 bases lay outside the gene matches. The CDR3 loop reads CASSATGGYYGYTF. In DNA form, the CDR3 reads TGTGCCAGCAGCGCGACAGGGGGCTATTATGGCTACACCTTC.

The CDR3 sequence is CASSLFIGANNEQFF. The CDR3 DNA reads as TGTGCCAGCAGCTTGTTTATAGGGGCAAACAATGAGCAGTTCTTC. This chain connects TRBV5-5 to TRBJ2-1; a possible D gene is TRBD1 (5 bases). CDR3 length: 15 residues. V lost 1 base and J 5 bases, leaving 13 bases between the germline ends. CDR1 SGHKS and CDR2 YYEKEE come from the germline V gene (reference sequence).

The gene calls are TRBV18 and TRBJ1-3, with 7 bases lining up with TRBD1. With V trimmed by 3 bases and J by 0 bases, 17 bases remained unmatched. Germline V CDR1 and CDR2: KGHSH, LQKENI. The CDR3 totals 20 residues. CDR3 in DNA: TGTGCCAGCTCACCCGGGACAGAACTCAAACCACTAATCTCTGGAAACACCATATATTTT. Translated: CASSPGTELKPLISGNTIYF.

The chain uses TRBV3-1 (or the pseudogene TRBV3-2) and TRBJ2-2, with D maybe TRBD2 (6 bases). Germline CDR1 is LGHDT and CDR2 is YNNKEL (reference sequence). The CDR3 length is 14 residues. V was clipped by 4 bases and J by 4 bases, with 10 bases between them. In DNA form, the CDR3 reads TGTGCCAGCAGCCGCCAAGCGGGCACCGGGGAGCTGTTTTTT. Encoded protein: CASSRQAGTGELFF.

The chain uses TRBV3-1 (or the pseudogene TRBV3-2) and TRBJ1-6; D not resolved. This CDR3 is 20 amino acids long. V was shortened by 4 bases and J by 0 bases, with 22 bases between the two germline ends. Germline lookup yields CDR1 LGHDT and CDR2 YNNKEL (reference sequence). In DNA, the CDR3 is TGTGCCAGCAGCCCAGAGAGTTTTGTTCTACAGAGCTCCTATAATTCACCCCTCCACTTT. This encodes CASSPESFVLQSSYNSPLHF.

The table lists this clone with a few counts. The V and J genes are TRBV29-1 and TRBJ2-3; D is ambiguous. Germline V CDR1 and CDR2: SQVTM, ANQGSEA. CDR3 length equals 13 residues. Trimming pared 0 bases from V and 2 bases from J, leaving 6 bases between. CDR3 sequence (DNA): TGCAGCGTTGAAGATCGTCCCACAGATACGCAGTATTTT. Amino acids: CSVEDRPTDTQYF.

In DNA form, the CDR3 reads TGCAGCGTTGGTCAGCAGGCAGGGGAGCTGTTTTTT. Its translation: CSVGQQAGELFF. The V and J genes are TRBV29-1 and TRBJ2-2; D gene uncertain. Germline V gives CDR1 SQVTM, CDR2 ANQGSEA. V was cut by 4 bases and J by 8 bases, with 11 bases left in between. This CDR3 is built from 12 residues.

The chain employs TRBV5-1 and TRBJ2-5, with D possibly TRBD1 on 6 matching bases. Trimming took 0 bases from V and 5 from J, leaving 17 bases between them. Per the germline V gene, CDR1 is SGHRS and CDR2 is YFSETQ. CDR3 length equals 16 residues. The CDR3 DNA reads TGCGCCAGCAGCTTGGGACAGGCTTTCCTAGGGGAGACCCAGTACTTC. Translation gives CASSLGQAFLGETQYF.

V is TRBV11-2 and J is TRBJ1-1, with D uncertain. Germline CDR1 reads SGHAT; CDR2 reads FQNNGV. V lost 3 bases and J 0 bases, leaving 11 bases between the germline ends. This CDR3 spans 15 amino acids. Here the CDR3 DNA reads TGTGCCAGCAGCTTTGTTTCCTCGTTGAACACTGAAGCTTTCTTT. Protein: CASSFVSSLNTEAFF. Full variable domain (outside the CDR3, taken from reference TRBV11-2 and TRBJ1-1): EAGVAQSPRYKIIEKRQSVAFWCNPISGHATLYWYQQILGQGPKLLIQFQNNGVVDDSQLPKDRFSAERLKGVDSTLKIQPAKLEDSAVYLCASSFVSSLNTEAFFGQGTRLTVV.

The chain employs TRBV7-2 and TRBJ2-7; TRBD1 might be the D (6 bases). The germline gives CDR1 SGHTA, CDR2 FQGNSA. The CDR3 runs 18 residues. Trimming took 5 bases from V and 1 from J, leaving 24 bases between them. Written as DNA, the CDR3 is TGTGCCAGCAGCCCGACGCACCAACAGGGCGCTTTTTCCTACGAGCAGTACTTC. Protein sequence: CASSPTHQQGAFSYEQYF. Complete variable domain (other parts from reference TRBV7-2 and TRBJ2-7): GAGVSQSPSNKVTEKGKDVELRCDPISGHTALYWYRQSLGQGLEFLIYFQGNSAPDKSGLPSDRFSAERTGGSVSTLTIQRTQQEDSAVYLCASSPTHQQGAFSYEQYFGPGTRLTVT.

CDR3 sequence reads: CASSPTGQQFF. DNA for the CDR3: TGTGCCAGCTCCCCGACAGGGCAGCAGTTCTTC. The chain has TRBV18 and TRBJ2-1, with TRBD1 matching over 7 bases. V shed 6 bases and J 11 bases; nucleotides not matched to a gene: 4. Germline V gene sequence: CDR1 KGHSH, CDR2 LQKENI. This CDR3 comprises 11 residues. The variable domain in full, with the rest retrieved from reference TRBV18 and TRBJ2-1, is NAGVMQNPRHLVRRRGQEARLRCSPMKGHSHVYWYRQLPEEGLKFMVYLQKENIIDESGMPKERFSAEFPKEGPSILRIQQVVRGDSAAYFCASSPTGQQFFGPGTRLTVL.

This clone came up a few times. The chain carries TRBV19 and TRBJ2-4, with D possibly matching TRBD2 (6 bases). CDR3 size: 13 residues. Germline CDR1 is LNHDA and CDR2 is SQIVND (reference sequence). V shed 10 bases and J shed 7 bases, with 17 bases lying between them. The CDR3 protein is CATAQTGGNIQYF. CDR3 nucleotide sequence: TGTGCCACCGCCCAAACTGGAGGGAACATTCAGTACTTC.

Only one count was recorded for this clone. The chain joins TRBV11-2 to TRBJ1-2; TRBD1 matches 8 bases. Losses at the gene ends were 3 bases for V and 3 bases for J; bases not matched to a gene: 0. The CDR3 sequence is 13 residues long. Germline assignment: CDR1 SGHAT and CDR2 FQNNGV. CDR3 loop: CASSLGQDYGYTF. The CDR3 nucleotides are TGTGCCAGCAGCTTGGGACAGGACTATGGCTACACCTTC.

This clone was seen a single time. The rearrangement joins TRBV14 to TRBJ2-5; weak D call: TRBD2 (7 bases). The V gene's germline CDR1 is SGHDN and CDR2 FVKESK. Trimming took 0 bases from V and 14 from J, leaving 22 bases between them. CDR3 length: 15 residues. The CDR3 coding sequence is TGTGCCAGCAGCCAAGATCGGGGGGCTGGGACCGCCTGTTACTTC. As protein: CASSQDRGAGTACYF. The full variable domain, in which reference TRBV14 and TRBJ2-5 provide the parts outside the CDR3, is EAGVTQFPSHSVIEKGQTVTLRCDPISGHDNLYWYRRVMGKEIKFLLHFVKESKQDESGMPNNRFLAERTGGTYSTLKVQPAELEDSGVYFCASSQDRGAGTACYFGPGTRLLVL.

The genes are TRBV10-3 and TRBJ2-3; D is unresolved. The CDR3 sequence is 12 residues long. V was cut by 5 bases and J by 0 bases, with 3 bases left in between. Germline lookup yields CDR1 ENHRY and CDR2 SYGVKD. The CDR3, as DNA: TGTGCCATCAGTTCTAGCACAGATACGCAGTATTTT. As protein: CAISSSTDTQYF.

This clone was seen once. The rearrangement links TRBV4-1 to TRBJ2-1; 15 bases fit TRBD2. The CDR3 sequence is 18 residues long. Germline loops: CDR1 MGHRA, CDR2 YSYEKL. Unmatched junction bases numbered 11, after V lost 3 bases and J lost 8 bases. The CDR3 sequence is CASSQSGLAGGPLDEQFF. CDR3 bases: TGCGCCAGCAGCCAGTCTGGACTAGCGGGAGGGCCTTTGGATGAGCAGTTCTTC.

The V gene is TRBV2, the J gene TRBJ2-1; 13 bases match TRBD2. CDR1 and CDR2 (germline): SNHLY, FYNNEI. Trimming took 3 bases from V and 2 from J; bases not matched to a gene: 1. This CDR3 has 16 amino acids. CDR3 region: CASSEGLAGPYNEQFF. CDR3 DNA: TGTGCCAGCAGTGAGGGACTAGCGGGACCCTACAATGAGCAGTTCTTC.

This rearrangement joins TRBV20-1 to TRBJ2-7, with 9 bases that match TRBD2. The V segment lost 3 bases and the J segment 2 bases; nucleotides outside the gene matches: 8. Germline-derived CDR1 and CDR2 are DFQATT and SNEGSKA (reference sequence). The CDR3 is 15 amino acids. The CDR3 sequence: CSASSGSGSTYEQYF. As DNA, the CDR3 is TGCAGTGCTAGTTCGGGTAGCGGGAGTACCTACGAGCAGTACTTC.

The genes are TRBV6-2 or TRBV6-3 and TRBJ1-1; perhaps TRBD1 as D (5 bases). V was clipped by 3 bases and J by 4 bases, with 15 bases between them. The CDR3 contains 15 residues. In germline, CDR1 is MNHEY, CDR2 SVGEGT. The CDR3 region is CASSYLETGVTEAFF. The CDR3 region has the DNA TGTGCCAGCAGTTATTTGGAAACGGGGGTCACTGAAGCTTTCTTT.